A single sample is the source of the 7 T cell receptor beta chains below, sequenced in a study of human thymus T cells. Clones were read by immunoSEQ multiplex PCR, and TCRdb kept only the in-frame ones, dropping some. The table has some 44,000 clones, 85% to 95% seen once. The sample consisted of blood. These receptors originate from a girl under three years old with a congenital heart defect but otherwise immunologically healthy.

The chain employs TRBV13 and TRBJ2-2, with 12 bases aligning to TRBD2. The ends lost 4 bases at V and 5 bases at J; junction bases unmatched: 14. CDR3 length equals 19 residues. Germline assignment: CDR1 PRHDT and CDR2 FYEKMQ (reference sequence). The CDR3 DNA follows: TGTGCCAGCAGCTCAACCCCGGGACTAGCGGGCTACATAACCGGGGAGCTGTTTTTT. This gives the protein CASSSTPGLAGYITGELFF.

This clone was counted between two and nine times. The chain has TRBV5-5 and TRBJ2-7; 7 bases line up with TRBD2. CDR1 and CDR2 (germline): SGHKS, YYEKEE (reference sequence). Trimming removed 1 base from V and 4 bases from J; junction bases left unmatched: 14. This CDR3 comprises 17 residues. DNA for the CDR3: TGTGCCAGCAGCTTGAGGTTTGTGCGCGGGAGTAAGTACGAGCAGTACTTC. Amino acid sequence: CASSLRFVRGSKYEQYF.

This chain uses TRBV18 with TRBJ2-2, with 8 nucleotides matching TRBD1. Losses at the gene ends were 1 base for V and 5 bases for J; bases not matched to a gene: 6. Per the germline V gene, CDR1 is KGHSH and CDR2 is LQKENI. The CDR3 is 16 residues long. This CDR3 reads CASSPLPDRDTGELFF. The CDR3, as DNA: TGTGCCAGCTCACCACTCCCGGACAGGGATACCGGGGAGCTGTTTTTT.

The V and J genes are TRBV15 and TRBJ2-4; tentatively, D is TRBD1 (5 bases). The germline gives CDR1 LNHNV, CDR2 YYDKDF (reference sequence). The V gene lost 1 base and the J gene lost 2 bases, with 9 bases spanning the gap. The CDR3 covers 15 residues. The CDR3 bases are TGTGCCACCAGCAGAGTAGGGGCGACCAAAAACATTCAGTACTTC. The encoded protein is CATSRVGATKNIQYF.

This chain links TRBV2 with TRBJ1-5; D perhaps matches TRBD1 (5 bases). Looked up from germline, CDR1 is SNHLY and CDR2 is FYNNEI. CDR3 length: 15 amino acids. The germline V and J ends were trimmed by 7 bases and 0 bases, with 13 bases remaining between them. CDR3 amino acids: CASKFGGYSNQPQHF. The CDR3 DNA sequence: TGTGCCAGCAAGTTCGGGGGATATAGCAATCAGCCCCAGCATTTT.

This chain joins TRBV7-9 and TRBJ2-1; D uncertain. This CDR3 contains 13 residues. V lost 1 base and J lost 6, with 7 bases in between. CDR1 and CDR2 (germline): SEHNR, FQNEAQ (reference sequence). CDR3 region: CASSLGRANEQFF. CDR3 coding DNA: TGTGCCAGCAGCTTAGGACGGGCCAATGAGCAGTTCTTC.

The rearrangement joins TRBV27 to TRBJ1-2; 7 bases are a match to TRBD1. The CDR3 is 15 residues long. V lost 5 bases and J lost 8; bases outside the gene matches: 14. Per the germline V gene, CDR1 is MNHEY and CDR2 is SMNVEV (reference sequence). CDR3: CASSAYGQAYLGYTF. CDR3 in DNA: TGTGCCAGCAGTGCGTACGGACAGGCCTATCTAGGCTACACCTTC.